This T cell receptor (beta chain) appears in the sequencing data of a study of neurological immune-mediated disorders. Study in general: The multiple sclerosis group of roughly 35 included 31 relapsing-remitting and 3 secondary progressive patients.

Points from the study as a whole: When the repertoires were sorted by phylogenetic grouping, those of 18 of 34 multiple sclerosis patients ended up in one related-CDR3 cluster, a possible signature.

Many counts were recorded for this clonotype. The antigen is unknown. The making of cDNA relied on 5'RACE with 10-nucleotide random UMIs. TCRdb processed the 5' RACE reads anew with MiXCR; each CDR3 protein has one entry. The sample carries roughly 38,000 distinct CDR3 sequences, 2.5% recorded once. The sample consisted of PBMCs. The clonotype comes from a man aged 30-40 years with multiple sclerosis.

As DNA, the CDR3 is TGTGCCACCAGCCTAGCGTCCTACAATGAGCAGTTCTTC. This codes for CATSLASYNEQFF. This rearrangement joins TRBV15 to TRBJ2-1; tentatively, D is TRBD2 (6 bases). The V gene lost 5 bases and the J gene lost 1 base, with 6 bases spanning the gap. Germline CDR1 is LNHNV and CDR2 is YYDKDF (reference sequence). CDR3 length: 13 amino acids. Combining the CDR3 with reference TRBV15 and TRBJ2-1 gives the whole variable domain DAMVIQNPRYQVTQFGKPVTLSCSQTLNHNVMYWYQQKSSQAPKLLFHYYDKDFNNEADTPDNFQSRRPNTSFCFLDIRSPGLGDTAMYLCATSLASYNEQFFGPGTRLTVL.